This T cell receptor beta chain stems from a study of OX40 agonist ivuxolimab in advanced cancers. Study-level information: Patients undergoing dose escalation presented with hepatocellular carcinoma, melanoma, renal cell or head and neck cancer. Patients were roughly 87% male with ages roughly 20 to 90, mean roughly 64.

Looked up from germline, CDR1 is SGHVS and CDR2 is FNYEAQ. V lost 5 bases to trimming and J lost 4 bases, with 3 bases between them. CDR3 size: 11 residues. The protocol was immunoSEQ multiplex PCR, while the TCRdb copy is restricted to in-frame clones and leaves out a portion. Of 50,000 to 75,000 clones detected, around 83% appear once; the ten largest clones hold roughly 1.3%. This clone was observed once. As yet, its antigen is unknown. General study results and limits: CD4+ and CD8+ blood T cells expanded clonally by week 6 at 0.1 to 3.0 mg/kg.

This chain links TRBV7-6 with TRBJ2-1; D unclear. Sample: CD4+ or CD8+ T cells sorted from blood, taken in a trial of the OX40 agonist ivuxolimab. The clonotype was recovered from an adult with an advanced solid tumor such as melanoma, head and neck, liver or kidney cancer. DNA for the CDR3: TGTGCCAGCAGCAAATACAATGAGCAGTTCTTC. Translation gives CASSKYNEQFF.